This is a list of T cell receptor beta chains from one sample in a study of shared clonotypes between healthy human individuals. TCRdb keeps only in-frame clones here, not all; method: immunoSEQ multiplex PCR. The table has millions of clones, 85% to 95% seen once. Sequencing was performed on naive CD4+ T cells sorted from blood. All receptors derive from a man aged 18 to 29 in good health. Both conserved end residues are part of each CDR3. D genes are given only for firm matches. A clone size is listed for some rows: how often the clone was seen (once, few, many), or a class if it is expanded.

V,size,J,D,CDR3,DNA
TRBV29-1,-,TRBJ2-7,TRBD1,CSVEAGTGGYEQYF,TGCAGCGTTGAGGCTGGGACAGGGGGCTACGAGCAGTACTTC
TRBV4-3,once,TRBJ2-1,TRBD2,CASSQVSGRPNEQFF,TGCGCCAGCAGCCAAGTGAGCGGGAGGCCTAATGAGCAGTTCTTC
TRBV7-9,-,TRBJ1-1,-,CASSFRHRETEAFF,TGTGCCAGCAGCTTCCGACACAGGGAAACTGAAGCTTTCTTT
TRBV5-4,-,TRBJ2-1,TRBD2,CASSVDGTSVYNEQFF,TGTGCCAGCAGCGTGGATGGGACTAGCGTCTACAATGAGCAGTTCTTC
TRBV10-2,-,TRBJ2-6,-,CASSESGGANVLTF,TGCGCCAGCAGTGAGTCAGGGGGGGCCAACGTCCTGACTTTC
TRBV5-1,-,TRBJ2-5,-,CASSLGSQGTQYF,TGCGCCAGCAGCTTGGGGTCTCAAGGGACCCAGTACTTC
TRBV5-4,-,TRBJ1-1,-,CASGEGSPNTEAFF,TGTGCCAGCGGGGAGGGGAGTCCGAACACTGAAGCTTTCTTT
TRBV6-4,-,TRBJ2-5,TRBD1,CASSGDREGSETQYF,TGTGCCAGCAGTGGGGACAGGGAGGGGAGTGAGACCCAGTACTTC
TRBV15,many,TRBJ2-1,-,CATSRSNEQFF,TGTGCCACCAGCCGGAGCAATGAGCAGTTCTTC
TRBV18,-,TRBJ2-1,-,CASSRQDGEQFF,TGTGCCAGCTCACGACAGGACGGCGAGCAGTTCTTC
TRBV5-1,-,TRBJ2-5,-,CASSFALDQYF,TGCGCCAGCAGCTTTGCCCTAGACCAGTACTTC
TRBV5-1,once,TRBJ1-2,TRBD1,CASSKGTGPIGF,TGCGCCAGCAGCAAAGGGACAGGACCCATCGGCTTC
TRBV2,-,TRBJ2-7,TRBD1,CASRSPGSGTGRQYF,TGTGCCAGCAGATCCCCCGGTTCGGGGACAGGGAGGCAGTACTTC